This TCR beta chain derives from a study of OX40 agonist ivuxolimab in advanced cancers. In the study overall: People who had prior anti-PD-1, anti-PD-L1 or anti-CTLA-4 therapy could take part, and roughly 44% had some.

V gave up 2 bases and J gave up 1 base, with 12 bases separating them. Germline CDR1 reads SEHNR; CDR2 reads FQNEAQ (reference sequence). This CDR3 is built from 15 residues. TCRdb's copy holds only in-frame clones and misses some; the assay was immunoSEQ multiplex PCR. The sample shows roughly 92,000 clones, more than 85% of them seen only once. The TCR originated in an adult with an advanced solid tumor such as melanoma, head and neck, liver or kidney cancer. The chain uses TRBV7-9 and TRBJ2-7; D uncertain. The starting material was CD4+ or CD8+ T cells sorted from blood, obtained in a trial of the OX40 agonist ivuxolimab. Here the CDR3 reads CASSLPTKGSYEQYF. The CDR3 DNA reads as TGTGCCAGCAGCTTACCGACGAAGGGTTCCTACGAGCAGTACTTC.